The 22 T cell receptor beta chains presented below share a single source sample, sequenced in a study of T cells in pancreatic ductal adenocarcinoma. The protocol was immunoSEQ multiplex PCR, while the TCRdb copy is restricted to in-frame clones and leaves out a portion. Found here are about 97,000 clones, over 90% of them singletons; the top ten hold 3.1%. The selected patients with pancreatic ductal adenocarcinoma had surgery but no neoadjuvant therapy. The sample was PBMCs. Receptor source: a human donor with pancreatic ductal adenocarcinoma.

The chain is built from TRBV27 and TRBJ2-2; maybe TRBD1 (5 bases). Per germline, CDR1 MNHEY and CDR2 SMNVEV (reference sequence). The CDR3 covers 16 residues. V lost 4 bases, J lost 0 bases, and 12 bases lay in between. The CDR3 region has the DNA TGTGCCAGCAGTTCCCCGACAGACACGAACACCGGGGAGCTGTTTTTT. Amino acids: CASSSPTDTNTGELFF.

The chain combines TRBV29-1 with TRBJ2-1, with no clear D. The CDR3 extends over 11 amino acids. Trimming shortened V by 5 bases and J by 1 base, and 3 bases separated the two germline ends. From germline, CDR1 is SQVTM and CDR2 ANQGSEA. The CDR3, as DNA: TGCAGCGTTCTGTCCTACAATGAGCAGTTCTTC. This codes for CSVLSYNEQFF.

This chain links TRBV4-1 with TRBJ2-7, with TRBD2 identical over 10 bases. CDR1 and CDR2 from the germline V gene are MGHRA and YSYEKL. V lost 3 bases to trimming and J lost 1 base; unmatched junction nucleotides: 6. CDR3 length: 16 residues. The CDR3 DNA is TGCGCCAGCAGCCAGATCGGGACTAGCGTTTCCTACGAGCAGTACTTC. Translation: CASSQIGTSVSYEQYF.

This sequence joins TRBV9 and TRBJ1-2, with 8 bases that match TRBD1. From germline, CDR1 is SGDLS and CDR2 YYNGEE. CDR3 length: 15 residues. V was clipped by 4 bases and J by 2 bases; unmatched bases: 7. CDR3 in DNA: TGTGCCAGCAGCACCCTAGGGACAGGAAACTATGGCTACACCTTC. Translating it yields CASSTLGTGNYGYTF. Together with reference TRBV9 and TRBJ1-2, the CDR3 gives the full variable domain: DSGVTQTPKHLITATGQRVTLRCSPRSGDLSVYWYQQSLDQGLQFLIQYYNGEERAKGNILERFSAQQFPDLHSELNLSSLELGDSALYFCASSTLGTGNYGYTFGSGTRLTVV.

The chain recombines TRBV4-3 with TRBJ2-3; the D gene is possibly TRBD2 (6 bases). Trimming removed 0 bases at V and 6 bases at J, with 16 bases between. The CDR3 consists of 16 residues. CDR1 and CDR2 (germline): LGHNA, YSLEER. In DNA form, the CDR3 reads TGCGCCAGCAGCCAAGAGGGTGGGCTAGCGTTGGATACGCAGTATTTT. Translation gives CASSQEGGLALDTQYF.

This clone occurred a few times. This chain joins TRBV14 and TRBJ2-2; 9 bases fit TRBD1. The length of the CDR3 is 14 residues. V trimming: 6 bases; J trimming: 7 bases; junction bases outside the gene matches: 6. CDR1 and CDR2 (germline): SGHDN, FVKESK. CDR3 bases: TGTGCCAGCAGATCACAGGGGGCCGGCGGGGAGCTGTTTTTT. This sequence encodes CASRSQGAGGELFF.

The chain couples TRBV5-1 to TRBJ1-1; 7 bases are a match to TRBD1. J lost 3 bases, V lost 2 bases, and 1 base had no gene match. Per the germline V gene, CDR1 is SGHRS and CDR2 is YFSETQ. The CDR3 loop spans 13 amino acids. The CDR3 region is CASSFGTDTEAFF. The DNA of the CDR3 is TGCGCCAGCAGCTTCGGGACAGACACTGAAGCTTTCTTT.

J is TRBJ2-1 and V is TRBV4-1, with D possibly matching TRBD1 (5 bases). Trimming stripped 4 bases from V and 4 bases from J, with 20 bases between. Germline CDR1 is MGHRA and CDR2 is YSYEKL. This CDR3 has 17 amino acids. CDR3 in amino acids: CASSPSVPRGRYNEQFF. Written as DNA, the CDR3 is TGCGCCAGCAGCCCAAGTGTGCCAAGGGGAAGGTACAATGAGCAGTTCTTC.

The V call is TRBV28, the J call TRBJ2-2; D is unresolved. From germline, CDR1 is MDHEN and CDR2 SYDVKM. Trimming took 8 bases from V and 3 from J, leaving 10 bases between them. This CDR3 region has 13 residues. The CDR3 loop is CASEVSHTGELFF. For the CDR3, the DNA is TGTGCCAGCGAGGTGAGCCACACCGGGGAGCTGTTTTTT. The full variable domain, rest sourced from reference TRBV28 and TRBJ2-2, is DVKVTQSSRYLVKRTGEKVFLECVQDMDHENMFWYRQDPGLGLRLIYFSYDVKMKEKGDIPEGYSVSREKKERFSLILESASTNQTSMYLCASEVSHTGELFFGEGSRLTVL.

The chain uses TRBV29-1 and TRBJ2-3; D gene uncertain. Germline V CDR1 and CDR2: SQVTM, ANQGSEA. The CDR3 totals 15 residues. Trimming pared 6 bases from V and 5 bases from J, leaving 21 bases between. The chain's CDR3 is CSVLKSPRSGDTQYF. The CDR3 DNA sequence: TGCAGCGTCCTTAAGAGCCCACGGTCGGGAGATACGCAGTATTTT.

This CDR3 is CASSLGAGTSGRRETQYF. The CDR3 nucleotides read TGCGCCAGCAGCTTGGGGGCCGGGACTAGCGGGAGGAGGGAGACCCAGTACTTC. V gene TRBV5-1 combines with J gene TRBJ2-5; 15 positions agree with TRBD2. This CDR3 comprises 18 residues. V shed 0 bases, J shed 5 bases, and the junction held 8 bases outside the gene matches. Germline loops: CDR1 SGHRS, CDR2 YFSETQ.

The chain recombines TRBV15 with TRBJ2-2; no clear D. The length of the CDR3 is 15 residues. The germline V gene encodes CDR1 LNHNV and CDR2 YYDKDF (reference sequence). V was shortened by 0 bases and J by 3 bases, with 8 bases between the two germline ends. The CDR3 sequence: CATSRDWSDTGELFF. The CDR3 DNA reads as TGTGCCACCAGCAGAGATTGGAGCGACACCGGGGAGCTGTTTTTT.

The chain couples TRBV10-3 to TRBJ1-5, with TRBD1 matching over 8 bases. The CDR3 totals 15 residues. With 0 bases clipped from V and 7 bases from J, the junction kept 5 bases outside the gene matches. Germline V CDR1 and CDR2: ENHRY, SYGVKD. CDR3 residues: CAISESRGPEQPQHF. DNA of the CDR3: TGTGCCATCAGTGAGTCCAGGGGGCCGGAACAGCCCCAGCATTTT.

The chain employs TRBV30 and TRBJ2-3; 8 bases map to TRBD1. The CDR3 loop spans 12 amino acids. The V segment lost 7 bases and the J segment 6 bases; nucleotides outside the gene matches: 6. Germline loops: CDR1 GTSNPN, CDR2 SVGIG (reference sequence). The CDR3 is CASGQGGDTQYF. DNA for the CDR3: TGTGCCTCCGGACAGGGTGGCGATACGCAGTATTTT.

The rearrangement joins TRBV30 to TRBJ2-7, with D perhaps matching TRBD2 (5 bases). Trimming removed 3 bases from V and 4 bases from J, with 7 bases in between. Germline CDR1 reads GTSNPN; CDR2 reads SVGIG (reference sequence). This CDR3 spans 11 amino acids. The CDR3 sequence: CAWSGEYEQYF. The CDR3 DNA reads TGTGCCTGGAGCGGGGAGTACGAGCAGTACTTC.

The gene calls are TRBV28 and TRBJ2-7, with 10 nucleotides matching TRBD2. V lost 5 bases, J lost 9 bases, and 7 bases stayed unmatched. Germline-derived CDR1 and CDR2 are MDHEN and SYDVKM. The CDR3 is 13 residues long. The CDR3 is CASSPSSGSGQYF. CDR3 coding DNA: TGTGCCAGCAGTCCATCTAGCGGGAGTGGGCAGTACTTC.

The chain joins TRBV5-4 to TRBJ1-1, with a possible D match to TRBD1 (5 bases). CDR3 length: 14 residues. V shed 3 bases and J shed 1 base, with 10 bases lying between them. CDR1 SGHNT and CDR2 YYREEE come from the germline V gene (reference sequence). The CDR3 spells CASSWGGKNTEAFF. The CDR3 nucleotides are TGTGCCAGCAGCTGGGGGGGGAAGAACACTGAAGCTTTCTTT.

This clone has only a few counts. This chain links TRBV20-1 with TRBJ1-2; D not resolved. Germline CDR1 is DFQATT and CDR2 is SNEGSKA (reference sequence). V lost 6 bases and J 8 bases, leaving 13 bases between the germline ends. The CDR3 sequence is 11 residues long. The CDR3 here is CSADRLGGYTF. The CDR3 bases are TGCAGTGCCGATAGACTAGGAGGCTACACCTTC.

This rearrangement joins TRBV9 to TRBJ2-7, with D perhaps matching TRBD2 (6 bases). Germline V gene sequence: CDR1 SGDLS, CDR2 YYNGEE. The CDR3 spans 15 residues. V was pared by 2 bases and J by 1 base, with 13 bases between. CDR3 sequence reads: CASSVSGSGSYEQYF. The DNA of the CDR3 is TGTGCCAGCAGCGTGTCCGGGAGTGGATCCTACGAGCAGTACTTC.

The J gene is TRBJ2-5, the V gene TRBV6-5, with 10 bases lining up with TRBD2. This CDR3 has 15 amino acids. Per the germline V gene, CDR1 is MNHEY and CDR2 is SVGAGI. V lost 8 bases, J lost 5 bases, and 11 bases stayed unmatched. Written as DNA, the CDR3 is TGTGCCAGCGGGTATAGCGGGAGGAATCAGGAGACCCAGTACTTC. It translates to CASGYSGRNQETQYF.

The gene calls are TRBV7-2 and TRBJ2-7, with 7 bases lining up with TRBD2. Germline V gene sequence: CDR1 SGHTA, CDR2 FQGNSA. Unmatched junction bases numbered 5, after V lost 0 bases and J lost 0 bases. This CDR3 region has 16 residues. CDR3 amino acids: CASSLAVGGSSYEQYF. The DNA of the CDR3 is TGTGCCAGCAGCTTAGCCGTGGGAGGGAGCTCCTACGAGCAGTACTTC. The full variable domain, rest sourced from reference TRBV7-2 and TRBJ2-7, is GAGVSQSPSNKVTEKGKDVELRCDPISGHTALYWYRQSLGQGLEFLIYFQGNSAPDKSGLPSDRFSAERTGGSVSTLTIQRTQQEDSAVYLCASSLAVGGSSYEQYFGPGTRLTVT.

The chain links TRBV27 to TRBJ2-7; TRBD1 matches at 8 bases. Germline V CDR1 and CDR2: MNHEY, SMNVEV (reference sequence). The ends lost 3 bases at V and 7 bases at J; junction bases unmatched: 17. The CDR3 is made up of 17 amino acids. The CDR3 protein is CASSLEGTGPSTREQYF. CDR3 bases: TGTGCCAGCAGTTTGGAGGGGACAGGTCCCTCTACCCGGGAGCAGTACTTC.